Listed below are T cell receptor beta chains from one sample, sequenced in a study of TIL therapy for anti-PD-1-resistant metastatic lung cancer. Only in-frame clones appear in the TCRdb table, and some are missing; sequencing was by immunoSEQ multiplex PCR. The table has about 45,000 clones, 65% to 80% seen once; the top ten hold roughly 16%. Source: blood, taken at baseline. The origin of the receptors is a man between 70 and 80 years old with non-small cell lung cancer. Each CDR3 is given with its conserved first and last residue.

V gene,J gene,CDR3 protein
TRBV7-2,TRBJ1-5,CASSFSQSNQPQHF
TRBV18,TRBJ2-7,CASSRTEIYEQYF
TRBV7-3,TRBJ1-2,CASSFGGQSIYGYTF
TRBV7-2,TRBJ1-5,CASSLYGGNQPQHF
TRBV2,TRBJ1-1,CASSIEGGNEAFF
TRBV15,TRBJ2-4,CATSRVNQGALYF
TRBV28,TRBJ1-5,CASSLPNQPQHF
TRBV27,TRBJ2-7,CASSLRGNYEQYF
TRBV6-5,TRBJ2-2,CASSYSRNTGELFF
TRBV4-3,TRBJ1-6,CASSQEVGPLHF
TRBV7-3,TRBJ1-1,CASSMTGTATEAFF
TRBV5-1,TRBJ2-1,CASSLASGSPNEQFF
TRBV5-6,TRBJ1-1,CASSRRTERNTEAFF
TRBV18,TRBJ2-2,CASSPPNVLAGGFEELFF
TRBV28,TRBJ1-5,CASSSIRQAGNQPQHF
TRBV10-3,TRBJ2-5,CAISEGLAEDLAQYF
TRBV28,TRBJ1-3,CASSLGDRSGNTIYF
TRBV11-3,TRBJ2-7,CASSSGQTGDYEQYF
TRBV20-1,TRBJ2-1,CSASGDGEQFF
TRBV23-1,TRBJ2-7,CASSRLPEDRVSYEQYF
TRBV6-6,TRBJ2-1,CASIKQGGSYNEQFF
TRBV13,TRBJ2-3,CASSPSGRGTDTQYF
TRBV28,TRBJ2-1,CASSEGHRSYNEQFF
TRBV2,TRBJ2-2,CASSGEPRVTGELFF
TRBV30,TRBJ1-3,CAWSVGGSSGNTIYF
TRBV2,TRBJ2-5,CASSEFKAGMTQYF
TRBV28,TRBJ2-1,CASSLGFEQFF
TRBV4-3,TRBJ2-2,CASSQAYLAGANTGELFF
TRBV5-6,TRBJ2-3,CASSSTRSTDTQYF
TRBV4-1,TRBJ1-1,CASSQTGKNTEAFF
TRBV11-2,TRBJ2-6,CASSLGPGQAYSGANVLTF
TRBV25-1,TRBJ2-7,CASSLWDEQYF
TRBV27,TRBJ1-5,CASSLQGRSNQPQHF
TRBV5-8,TRBJ2-7,CASSFRQGAYEQYF
TRBV2,TRBJ1-5,CASRGEAGGNQPQHF
TRBV5-1,TRBJ2-5,CASSYQETQYF
TRBV27,TRBJ2-3,CASSFGGITDTQYF
TRBV6-6,TRBJ1-1,CCTVPPFNTEAFF
TRBV9,TRBJ2-1,CASNPGSASYNEQFF
TRBV7-3,TRBJ2-1,CASSLQTSGPGSEQFF
TRBV6-5,TRBJ1-5,CATKGPGESQPQHF
TRBV20-1,TRBJ2-3,CRGWGTDTQYF
TRBV7-2,TRBJ2-1,CASSLDSSGNEQFF
TRBV7-2,TRBJ2-7,CASSLRTLYEQYF
TRBV28,TRBJ1-1,CASSLAGLTEAFF
TRBV7-2,TRBJ1-6,CASSQRQASNSPLHF
TRBV7-9,TRBJ1-5,CASSLGEGSNQPQHF
TRBV2,TRBJ2-1,CASSVEGVSSYNEQFF
TRBV4-1,TRBJ1-2,CASSQPDRGFGYGYTF
TRBV27,TRBJ2-3,CASRPQGAADTQYF
TRBV6-6,TRBJ1-2,CASSYRERDYGYTF
TRBV28,TRBJ2-7,CASSLEGSPSYEQYF
TRBV5-4,TRBJ2-2,CLTSSGGSQGVSGELFF